This T cell receptor beta chain emerged from a study of Ad26.COV2.S vaccination and SARS-CoV-2 variants. Study-wide context: Doses of Ad26.COV2.S were injected into muscle once or twice, 56 days apart. Study-level results: Total T cell responses may have been underestimated by the TCR breadth and depth analyses. Non-spike TCR breadth was similar in vaccine and placebo recipients.

The data were produced by immunoSEQ multiplex PCR, yet TCRdb's version contains in-frame clones alone and is incomplete. In the table there are some 450,000 clones, roughly 88% of which are singletons. The ends lost 5 bases at V and 2 bases at J; junction bases unmatched: 10. The CDR3 sequence is 16 residues long. Germline V lookup: CDR1 MNHEY, CDR2 SVGEGT. This sample's treatment: roughly 19 received Ad26.COV2.S at low or high dose, single or two shots; 5 received placebo; per-sample allocation not given. Collection of samples fell on day 63 after the first vaccine or placebo injection. In regard to this clone: The antigen is unknown.

The chain is built from TRBV6-2 or TRBV6-3 and TRBJ2-3; TRBD2 matches 7 bases. This sample comprised peripheral blood, obtained in a trial of Ad26.COV2.S vaccine versus placebo. The receptor was isolated from a person aged 18-65 years who received the Ad26.COV2.S COVID-19 vaccine or a placebo. Written as DNA, the CDR3 is TGTGCCAGCAGTCGACCTAGCGGAGGCTTCACAGATACGCAGTATTTT. Amino acids: CASSRPSGGFTDTQYF.